The source of this TCR beta chain is a study of blood T cell repertoires in COVID-19. Study overall: PBMCs, B-cell-depleted T cells, or T cells provided the cDNA or gDNA that made up the material.

Original analysis: Using reference gene primer amplification, nucleated cell counts were estimated. Using immunoSEQ multiplex PCR, the repertoire was profiled, and TCRdb retains in-frame clones only, with some absent. V and J calls plus clone size are reproduced from that table; the DNA served to infer D and trimming. The table records over 150,000 clones, about 90% of them present only once. V was cut by 4 bases and J by 7 bases, with 23 bases left in between. Germline V gene data show CDR1 as SGHNT and CDR2 as YYREEE (reference sequence). The CDR3 has 16 amino acids. The chain combines TRBV5-4 with TRBJ1-2, with TRBD1 as a possible D gene (6 bases). The source is a man in his fifties or sixties with acute or convalescent COVID-19. Sequenced material: peripheral blood. This CDR3 is CASSPRIQGTRGGYTF. The CDR3 coding sequence is TGTGCCAGCAGCCCCCGGATACAGGGCACTCGGGGTGGCTACACCTTC.